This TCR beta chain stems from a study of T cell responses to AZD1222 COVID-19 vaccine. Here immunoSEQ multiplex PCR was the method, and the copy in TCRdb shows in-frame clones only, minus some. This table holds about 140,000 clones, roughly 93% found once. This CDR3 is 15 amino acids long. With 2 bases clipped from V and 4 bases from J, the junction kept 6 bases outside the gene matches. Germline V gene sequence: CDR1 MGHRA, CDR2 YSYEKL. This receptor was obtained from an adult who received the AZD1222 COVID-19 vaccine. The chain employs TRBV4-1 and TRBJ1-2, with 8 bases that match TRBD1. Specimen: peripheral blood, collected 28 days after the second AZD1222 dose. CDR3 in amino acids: CASSQPGGQVYGYTF. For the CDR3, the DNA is TGCGCCAGCAGCCAACCAGGGGGACAGGTCTATGGCTACACCTTC.